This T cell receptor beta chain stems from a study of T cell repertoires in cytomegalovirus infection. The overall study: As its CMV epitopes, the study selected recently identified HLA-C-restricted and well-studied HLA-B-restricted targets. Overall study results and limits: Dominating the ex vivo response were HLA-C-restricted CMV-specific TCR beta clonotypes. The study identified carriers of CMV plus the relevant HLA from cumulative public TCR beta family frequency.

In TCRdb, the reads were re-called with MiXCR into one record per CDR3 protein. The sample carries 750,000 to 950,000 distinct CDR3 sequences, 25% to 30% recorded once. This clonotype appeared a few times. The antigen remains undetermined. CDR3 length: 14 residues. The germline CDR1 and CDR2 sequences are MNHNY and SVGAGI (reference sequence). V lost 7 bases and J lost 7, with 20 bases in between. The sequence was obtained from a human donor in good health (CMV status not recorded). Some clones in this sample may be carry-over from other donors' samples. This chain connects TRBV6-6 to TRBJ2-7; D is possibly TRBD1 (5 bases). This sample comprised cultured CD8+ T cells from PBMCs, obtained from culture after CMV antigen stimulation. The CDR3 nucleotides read TGTGCCAGCACCGACGGCCAGGGATGGGGAGAGCAGTACTTC. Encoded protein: CASTDGQGWGEQYF.